The clone carrying this T cell receptor beta chain occurred many times. Its antigen remains unidentified. The sample comes from a study of CD8 T cells in ankylosing spondylitis. Findings of the study overall: Clones linked to the disease showed a CD8+ phenotype. They occurred at relatively low frequencies in peripheral blood. About 8 highly homologous variants formed a TCR beta motif that appeared characteristic of ankylosing spondylitis blood.

TCRdb re-derived calls from the 5' RACE reads in MiXCR, one entry per CDR3 protein. This repertoire shows around 430,000 distinct CDR3 sequences, more than 15% found once; its top ten account for approximately 0.97%. The CDR3 is made up of 15 amino acids. V dropped 8 bases and J dropped 7 bases, with 23 bases sitting between them. What was sequenced was blood, either unsorted or a sorted T cell fraction (not recorded which). This TCR was recovered from a male donor with ankylosing spondylitis. V gene TRBV12-3 or TRBV12-4 combines with J gene TRBJ1-2; the D gene is possibly TRBD1 (5 bases). In DNA form, the CDR3 reads TGTGCCAGCCACCCCCAGGGACCGACAGATGGTGGCTACACCTTC. Protein: CASHPQGPTDGGYTF.